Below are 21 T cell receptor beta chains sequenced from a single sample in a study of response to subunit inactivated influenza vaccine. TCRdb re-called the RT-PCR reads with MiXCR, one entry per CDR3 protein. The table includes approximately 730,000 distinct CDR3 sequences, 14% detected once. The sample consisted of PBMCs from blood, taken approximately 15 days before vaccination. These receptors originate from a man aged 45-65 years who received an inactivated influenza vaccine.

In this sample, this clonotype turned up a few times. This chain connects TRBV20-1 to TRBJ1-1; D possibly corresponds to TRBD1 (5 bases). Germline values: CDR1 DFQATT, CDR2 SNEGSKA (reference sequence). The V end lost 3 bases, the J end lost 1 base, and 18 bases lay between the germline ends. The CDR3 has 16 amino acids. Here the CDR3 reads CSARGLGLFGNTEAFF. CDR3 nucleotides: TGCAGTGCTAGGGGACTAGGTCTTTTTGGGAACACTGAAGCTTTCTTT.

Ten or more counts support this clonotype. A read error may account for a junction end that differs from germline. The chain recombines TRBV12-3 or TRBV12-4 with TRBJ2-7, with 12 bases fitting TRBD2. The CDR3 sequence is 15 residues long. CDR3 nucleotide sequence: TGTGCCAGCAGCTTAGGACTAGCGGGGACTTACGAGCAGTACTTC. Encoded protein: CASSLGLAGTYEQYF.

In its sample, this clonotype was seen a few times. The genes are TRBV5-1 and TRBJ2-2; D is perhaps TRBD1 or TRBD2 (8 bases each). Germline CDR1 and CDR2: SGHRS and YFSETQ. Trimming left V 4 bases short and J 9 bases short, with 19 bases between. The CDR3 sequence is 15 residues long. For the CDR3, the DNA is TGCGCCAGCAGCCGACAGGGGACTAGTGCACGGGAGCTGTTTTTT. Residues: CASSRQGTSARELFF.

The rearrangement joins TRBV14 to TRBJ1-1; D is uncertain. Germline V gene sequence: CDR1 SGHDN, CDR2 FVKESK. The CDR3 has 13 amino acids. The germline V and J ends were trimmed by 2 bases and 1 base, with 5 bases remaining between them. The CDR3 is CASSQHGNTEAFF. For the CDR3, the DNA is TGTGCCAGCAGCCAACACGGGAACACTGAAGCTTTCTTT.

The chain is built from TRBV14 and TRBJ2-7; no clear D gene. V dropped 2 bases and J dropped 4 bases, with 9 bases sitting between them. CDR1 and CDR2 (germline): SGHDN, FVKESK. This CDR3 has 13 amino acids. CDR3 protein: CASSQLPQYEQYF. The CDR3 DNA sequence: TGTGCCAGCAGCCAACTCCCCCAGTACGAGCAGTACTTC.

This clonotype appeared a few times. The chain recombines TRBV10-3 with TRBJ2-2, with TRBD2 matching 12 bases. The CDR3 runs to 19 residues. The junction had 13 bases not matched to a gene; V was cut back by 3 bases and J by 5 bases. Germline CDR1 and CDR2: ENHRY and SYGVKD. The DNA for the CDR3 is TGTGCCATCAGTGATCCGGGACTAGCGGGCCCTCTCGAGACCGGGGAGCTGTTTTTT. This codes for CAISDPGLAGPLETGELFF.

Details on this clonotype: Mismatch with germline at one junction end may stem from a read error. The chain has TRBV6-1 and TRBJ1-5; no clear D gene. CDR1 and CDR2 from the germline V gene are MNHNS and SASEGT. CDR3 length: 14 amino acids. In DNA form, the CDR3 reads TGTGCCAGCAGTGATCGACATAGCAGTCAGCCCCAGCATTTT. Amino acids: CASSDRHSSQPQHF.

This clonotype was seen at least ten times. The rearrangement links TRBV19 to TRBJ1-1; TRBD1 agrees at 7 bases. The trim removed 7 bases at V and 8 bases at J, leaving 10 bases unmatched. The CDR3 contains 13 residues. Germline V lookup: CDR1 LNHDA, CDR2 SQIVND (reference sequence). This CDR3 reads CASTKDRGQEAFF. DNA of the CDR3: TGTGCCAGTACCAAAGATAGGGGACAGGAAGCTTTCTTT.

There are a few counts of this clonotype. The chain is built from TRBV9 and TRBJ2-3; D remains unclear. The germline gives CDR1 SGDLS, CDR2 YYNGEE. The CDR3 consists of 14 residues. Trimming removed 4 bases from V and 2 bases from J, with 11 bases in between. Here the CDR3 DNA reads TGTGCCAGCAGCTCACAAGACCACACAGATACGCAGTATTTT. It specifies CASSSQDHTDTQYF.

The CDR3 loop reads CASSQEPGQRRNTIYF. CDR3 coding DNA: TGTGCCAGCAGCCAAGAGCCGGGACAACGGAGAAACACCATATATTTT. The chain employs TRBV4-2 and TRBJ1-3; tentatively, D is TRBD1 (6 bases). The CDR3 is 16 residues long. CDR1 LGHNA and CDR2 YNFKEQ come from the germline V gene. Trimming stripped 0 bases from V and 5 bases from J, with 14 bases between.

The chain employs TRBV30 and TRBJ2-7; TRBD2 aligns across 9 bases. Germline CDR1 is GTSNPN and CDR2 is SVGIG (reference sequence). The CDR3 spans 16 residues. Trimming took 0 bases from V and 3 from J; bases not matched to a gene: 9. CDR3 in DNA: TGTGCCTGGAGTGTACGGACTAGCGCCCCGGACTACGAGCAGTACTTC. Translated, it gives CAWSVRTSAPDYEQYF.

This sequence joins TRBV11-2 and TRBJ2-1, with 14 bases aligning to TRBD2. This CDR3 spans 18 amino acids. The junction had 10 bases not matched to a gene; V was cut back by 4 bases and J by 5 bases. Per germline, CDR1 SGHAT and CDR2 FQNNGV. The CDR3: CASSSGTSGRSFHNEQFF. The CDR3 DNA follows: TGTGCCAGCAGCTCCGGGACTAGCGGGAGAAGCTTCCACAATGAGCAGTTCTTC.

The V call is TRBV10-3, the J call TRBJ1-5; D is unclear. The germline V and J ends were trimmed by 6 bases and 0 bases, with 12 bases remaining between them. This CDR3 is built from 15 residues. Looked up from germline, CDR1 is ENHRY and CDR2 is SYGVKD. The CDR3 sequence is CAISRTGNSNQPQHF. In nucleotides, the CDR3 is TGTGCCATCAGCAGGACGGGTAATAGCAATCAGCCCCAGCATTTT.

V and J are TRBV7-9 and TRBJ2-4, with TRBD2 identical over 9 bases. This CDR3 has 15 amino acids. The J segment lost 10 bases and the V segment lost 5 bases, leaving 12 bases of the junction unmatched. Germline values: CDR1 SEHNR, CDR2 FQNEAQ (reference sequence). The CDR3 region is CASSPGDLAGEIQYF. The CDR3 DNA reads TGTGCCAGCAGCCCAGGGGACTTAGCGGGAGAAATTCAGTACTTC.

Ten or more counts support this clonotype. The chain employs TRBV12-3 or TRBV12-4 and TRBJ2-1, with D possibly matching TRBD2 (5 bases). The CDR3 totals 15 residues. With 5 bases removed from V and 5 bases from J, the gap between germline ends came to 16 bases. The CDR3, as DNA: TGTGCCAGCAGTGGGGTTCGGGGTGGTAACAATGAGCAGTTCTTC. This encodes CASSGVRGGNNEQFF.

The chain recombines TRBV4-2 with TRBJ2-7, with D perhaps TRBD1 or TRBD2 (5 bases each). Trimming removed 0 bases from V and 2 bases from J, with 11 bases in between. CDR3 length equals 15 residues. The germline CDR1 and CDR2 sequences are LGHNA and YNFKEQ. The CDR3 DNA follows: TGTGCCAGCAGCCAAGACGGGGCCGCTCCCTACGAGCAGTACTTC. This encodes CASSQDGAAPYEQYF.

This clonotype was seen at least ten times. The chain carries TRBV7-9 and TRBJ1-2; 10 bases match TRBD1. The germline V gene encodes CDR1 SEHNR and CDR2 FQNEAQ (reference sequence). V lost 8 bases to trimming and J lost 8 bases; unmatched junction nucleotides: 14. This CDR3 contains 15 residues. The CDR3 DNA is TGTGCCAGCGGAGGCCTCGGGACAGGGGTTTACGGCTACACCTTC. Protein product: CASGGLGTGVYGYTF.

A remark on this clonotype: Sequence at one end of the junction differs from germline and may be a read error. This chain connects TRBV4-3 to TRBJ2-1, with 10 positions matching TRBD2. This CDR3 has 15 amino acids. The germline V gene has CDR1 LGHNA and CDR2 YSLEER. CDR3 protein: CASSHGLADNNGQFF. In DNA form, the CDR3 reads TGCGCCAGCAGCCACGGACTAGCGGACAACAATGGGCAGTTCTTC.

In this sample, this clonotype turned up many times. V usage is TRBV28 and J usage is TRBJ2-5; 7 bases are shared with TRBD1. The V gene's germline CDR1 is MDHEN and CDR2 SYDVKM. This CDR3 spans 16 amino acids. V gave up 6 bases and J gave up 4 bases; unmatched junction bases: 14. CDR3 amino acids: CASRLLQTGSSETQYF. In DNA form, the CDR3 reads TGTGCCAGCAGACTATTACAGACAGGGTCTTCAGAGACCCAGTACTTC. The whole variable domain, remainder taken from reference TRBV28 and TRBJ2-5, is DVKVTQSSRYLVKRTGEKVFLECVQDMDHENMFWYRQDPGLGLRLIYFSYDVKMKEKGDIPEGYSVSREKKERFSLILESASTNQTSMYLCASRLLQTGSSETQYFGPGTRLLVL.

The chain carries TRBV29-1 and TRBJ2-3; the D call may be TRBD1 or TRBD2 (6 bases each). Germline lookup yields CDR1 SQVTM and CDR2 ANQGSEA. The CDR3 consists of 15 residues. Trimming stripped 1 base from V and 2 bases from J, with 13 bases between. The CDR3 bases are TGCAGCGTTGAAGCCAGGGGCGGGACCACAGATACGCAGTATTTT. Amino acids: CSVEARGGTTDTQYF.

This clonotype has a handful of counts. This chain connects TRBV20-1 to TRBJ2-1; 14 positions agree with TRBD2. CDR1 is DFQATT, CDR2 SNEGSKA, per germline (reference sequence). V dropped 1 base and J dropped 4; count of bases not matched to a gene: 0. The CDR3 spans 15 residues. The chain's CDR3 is CSARGLAGGYNEQFF. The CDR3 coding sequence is TGCAGTGCTAGAGGACTAGCGGGAGGGTACAATGAGCAGTTCTTC.